The 14 T cell receptor beta chains reported below all come from one sample, sequenced in a study of blood T cell repertoires in COVID-19. Here immunoSEQ multiplex PCR was the method, and the copy in TCRdb shows in-frame clones only, minus some. The data contain 280,000 or so clones, around 85% of them singletons. The specimen was PBMCs or T cells enriched from blood (not recorded which). Source of these receptors: a woman in her forties or fifties who had recovered from COVID-19.

The V call is TRBV2, the J call TRBJ2-3; 8 bases are a match to TRBD2. CDR1 is SNHLY and CDR2 is FYNNEI in the germline V gene. V lost 7 bases to trimming and J lost 1 base; unmatched junction nucleotides: 4. The CDR3 has 14 amino acids. The CDR3 is CASIYGGGTDTQYF. CDR3 sequence (DNA): TGTGCCAGCATTTACGGGGGGGGCACAGATACGCAGTATTTT.

This chain connects TRBV30 to TRBJ2-5; D is perhaps TRBD1 (7 bases). CDR1 is GTSNPN, CDR2 SVGIG, per germline (reference sequence). Trimming removed 0 bases from V and 5 bases from J, with 16 bases in between. There are 15 residues in the CDR3. The CDR3 sequence is CAWSVLRGVGETQYF. The CDR3 nucleotides are TGTGCCTGGAGTGTACTCAGGGGGGTTGGGGAGACCCAGTACTTC.

There are a few counts of this clone. The chain links TRBV25-1 to TRBJ1-1; D is uncertain. Trimming removed 2 bases from V and 1 base from J, with 11 bases in between. The length of the CDR3 is 15 residues. Germline CDR1 reads MGHDK; CDR2 reads SYGVNS. The CDR3 region is CASSEGGLKNTEAFF. CDR3 DNA sequence: TGTGCCAGCAGTGAAGGCGGACTTAAGAACACTGAAGCTTTCTTT. The variable domain in full, with the rest retrieved from reference TRBV25-1 and TRBJ1-1, is EADIYQTPRYLVIGTGKKITLECSQTMGHDKMYWYQQDPGMELHLIHYSYGVNSTEKGDLSSESTVSRIRTEHFPLTLESARPSHTSQYLCASSEGGLKNTEAFFGQGTRLTVV.

This clone appeared a few times. This chain uses TRBV19 with TRBJ1-5, with TRBD1 identical over 8 bases. The germline V gene encodes CDR1 LNHDA and CDR2 SQIVND (reference sequence). This CDR3 spans 14 amino acids. With 6 bases clipped from V and 4 bases from J, the junction kept 5 bases outside the gene matches. The CDR3 sequence is CASRGQVWNQPQHF. Written as DNA, the CDR3 is TGTGCCAGTAGGGGACAGGTATGGAATCAGCCCCAGCATTTT.

This chain uses TRBV7-2 with TRBJ1-5; a possible D gene is TRBD1 (5 bases). The germline V and J ends were trimmed by 4 bases and 0 bases, with 7 bases remaining between them. The CDR3 extends over 14 amino acids. Germline V gene data show CDR1 as SGHTA and CDR2 as FQGNSA. The CDR3 DNA reads as TGTGCCAGCAGCTACGGGGGTAGCAATCAGCCCCAGCATTTT. This translates into CASSYGGSNQPQHF.

DNA of the CDR3: TGCAGTGCTAGAGCAGGGGGTGGCTACACCTTC. Protein sequence: CSARAGGGYTF. V is TRBV20-1 and J is TRBJ1-2; TRBD1 agrees at 7 bases. CDR1 DFQATT and CDR2 SNEGSKA come from the germline V gene (reference sequence). J lost 7 bases, V lost 1 base, and 0 bases had no gene match. The CDR3 spans 11 residues.

This clone was seen just once. The chain couples TRBV7-2 to TRBJ1-2; D unresolved. The CDR3 consists of 11 residues. V lost 2 bases to trimming and J lost 8 bases, with 6 bases between them. Germline V CDR1 and CDR2: SGHTA, FQGNSA. The CDR3 DNA reads as TGTGCCAGCAGCTTACAGAGGGGCTACACCTTC. Protein sequence: CASSLQRGYTF.

J is TRBJ1-1 and V is TRBV14; D gene ambiguous. Per germline, CDR1 SGHDN and CDR2 FVKESK. CDR3 length: 14 residues. Trimming removed 5 bases at V and 1 base at J, with 11 bases between. The CDR3 nucleotides are TGTGCCAGCAGCGTACAGAAATCGAACACTGAAGCTTTCTTT. Its protein product is CASSVQKSNTEAFF. Combining the CDR3 with reference TRBV14 and TRBJ1-1 gives the whole variable domain EAGVTQFPSHSVIEKGQTVTLRCDPISGHDNLYWYRRVMGKEIKFLLHFVKESKQDESGMPNNRFLAERTGGTYSTLKVQPAELEDSGVYFCASSVQKSNTEAFFGQGTRLTVV.

The rearrangement uses TRBV3-1 (or the pseudogene TRBV3-2) and TRBJ2-7, with a weak D call TRBD2 (5 bases). The CDR3 is 13 residues long. CDR1 is LGHDT, CDR2 YNNKEL, per germline (reference sequence). Deletions cut 4 bases from V and 1 base from J, with 8 bases between. CDR3 nucleotide sequence: TGTGCCAGCAGCCTCCGGGGTTCCTACGAGCAGTACTTC. It encodes CASSLRGSYEQYF.

V is TRBV19 and J is TRBJ1-2; TRBD1 matches 9 bases. Germline-derived CDR1 and CDR2 are LNHDA and SQIVND (reference sequence). J gave up 1 base and V 8 bases, and 5 bases lay outside the gene matches. The CDR3 runs 14 residues. This CDR3 is CASAPGQGNYGYTF. In DNA, the CDR3 is TGTGCCAGTGCCCCGGGACAGGGTAACTATGGCTACACCTTC.

The chain links TRBV11-2 to TRBJ2-2; TRBD1 matches at 10 bases. Trimming took 5 bases from V and 8 from J; bases not matched to a gene: 5. The CDR3 has 14 amino acids. Germline CDR1 SGHAT, CDR2 FQNNGV. In DNA form, the CDR3 reads TGTGCCAGCAGCCTATGGACAGGGGGAGGGGAGCTGTTTTTT. Protein: CASSLWTGGGELFF.

This rearrangement joins TRBV20-1 to TRBJ1-5; possible D gene TRBD1, 5 bases. Germline CDR1 is DFQATT and CDR2 is SNEGSKA (reference sequence). Trimming shortened V by 3 bases and J by 3 bases, and 12 bases separated the two germline ends. The CDR3 is made up of 14 amino acids. This CDR3 reads CSASTGSNNQPQHF. CDR3 bases: TGCAGTGCTAGTACAGGTTCCAACAATCAGCCCCAGCATTTT.

The chain links TRBV11-3 to TRBJ2-7, with TRBD1 matching 8 bases. The CDR3 runs to 12 residues. Trimming removed 5 bases from V and 5 bases from J; junction bases left unmatched: 2. Germline CDR1 SGHNT, CDR2 YENEEA. The CDR3 DNA reads as TGTGCCAGCAGCGACAGGGGCCACGAGCAGTACTTC. Translation gives CASSDRGHEQYF.

The chain recombines TRBV28 with TRBJ2-1; the match to TRBD2 covers 9 bases. Per the germline V gene, CDR1 is MDHEN and CDR2 is SYDVKM. J lost 8 bases, V lost 6 bases, and 11 bases had no gene match. CDR3 length: 15 amino acids. CDR3 nucleotides: TGTGCCAGCAGCCGTTTTAGCGGGGGAGGGCATGAGCAGTTCTTC. Protein product: CASSRFSGGGHEQFF.